This section outlines one T cell receptor (beta chain) sequence together with its context. Germline lookup yields CDR1 MNHEY and CDR2 SVGAGI. This CDR3 is built from 16 residues. V shed 0 bases and J 7 bases; nucleotides not matched to a gene: 5. This entry comes from a study of cytomegalovirus exposure and HLA in healthy donors. In the PCR, 60 Vbeta and 13 Jbeta primers were used. Assay: immunoSEQ multiplex PCR; the TCRdb copy retains only in-frame clones and omits some. This table holds 150,000 to 200,000 clones, about two thirds found once. The sequenced sample was PBMCs. The sequence was obtained from a human donor in good health. The rearrangement joins TRBV6-5 to TRBJ2-1, with 11 bases lining up with TRBD2. The CDR3 DNA reads TGTGCCAGCAGTTACTCGACTAGCGGGGCCGGGAATGAGCAGTTCTTC. Its translation is CASSYSTSGAGNEQFF.